The source of this T cell receptor beta chain is a study of T cell repertoires in cytomegalovirus infection. Across the whole study: Indications came from public TCR beta signatures; they pointed to CMV infection and to a matching HLA type.

TCRdb analysed the reads with MiXCR anew, one entry per CDR3 protein. Among hundreds of thousands of distinct CDR3 sequences listed, roughly 30% were seen once. The J segment lost 3 bases and the V segment lost 3 bases, leaving 8 bases of the junction unmatched. The germline V gene has CDR1 MNHNS and CDR2 SASEGT. This CDR3 contains 16 residues. This receptor was identified in a human donor in good health (CMV status not recorded). Some clones in this sample may be carry-over from other donors' samples. Sequenced material: PBMCs. The J gene is TRBJ1-5, the V gene TRBV6-1; 7 nucleotides align to TRBD1. CDR3 protein: CASSEFGTEYNQPQHF. In DNA form, the CDR3 reads TGTGCCAGCAGTGAGTTCGGGACAGAGTACAATCAGCCCCAGCATTTT.